Listed below are T cell receptor beta chains from one sample, sequenced in a study of shared clonotypes between healthy human individuals. Sequenced by immunoSEQ multiplex PCR; TCRdb stores in-frame clones only, minus some. The sample includes about half a million clones, approximately 82% of them seen just once. Sample: PBMCs. The receptors were gathered from a woman aged 40-49 years in good health. Some clones in this sample may be carry-over from other donors' samples. The conserved cysteine and the conserved F or W are not part of the CDR3 here. A D gene is named only where the DNA matches it firmly.

j_gene,d_gene,v_gene,CDR3aa
TRBJ2-3,TRBD2,TRBV29-1,SVRGLAGAADTQY
TRBJ2-7,TRBD1,TRBV28,ASSLSRDRPY
TRBJ2-7,NA,TRBV21-1,ASRGAFQVPNFYEQY
TRBJ1-6,TRBD1,TRBV7-8,ASSRGTGVSPLH
TRBJ2-3,TRBD2,TRBV19,ASKGTSGRASDTQY
TRBJ2-1,TRBD1,TRBV5-1,ASSFPGGPGDEQF
TRBJ2-3,TRBD2,TRBV30,AWSTPAGGPDTQY
TRBJ1-4,TRBD1,TRBV11-3,ASSPRTGKGLDEKLF
TRBJ1-2,NA,TRBV11-2,ASSFGRNYGYT
TRBJ2-6,NA,TRBV5-1,ASLDSSGANVLT
TRBJ2-7,TRBD2,TRBV11-2,ASSLVVRGRYEQY
TRBJ1-4,NA,TRBV28,ASSSGAAGLNEKLF
TRBJ2-7,TRBD2,TRBV5-1,ASNSGGSGSGELY
TRBJ1-1,TRBD1,TRBV7-2,ASSLGGQGGTEAF
TRBJ1-1,NA,TRBV5-1,ASSLRQENTEAF
TRBJ1-5,TRBD1,TRBV6-6,ASSPDRGWNQPQH
TRBJ2-1,TRBD2,TRBV4-3,ASSQESVIAGGNEQF